One and the same sample provided the 27 T cell receptor beta chains below, sequenced in a study of OX40 agonist ivuxolimab in advanced cancers. TCRdb keeps only in-frame clones here, not all; method: immunoSEQ multiplex PCR. The table has about 84,000 clones, 75% to 90% seen once. The starting material was CD4+ or CD8+ T cells sorted from blood, obtained in a trial of the OX40 agonist ivuxolimab. These receptor sequences come from an adult with an advanced solid tumor such as melanoma, head and neck, liver or kidney cancer.

The chain employs TRBV5-6 and TRBJ2-3; D not certain. The CDR3 is made up of 12 amino acids. CDR1 is SGHDT, CDR2 YYEEEE, per germline. Deletions cut 3 bases from V and 4 bases from J, with 6 bases between. The CDR3 DNA sequence: TGTGCCAGCAGCTCTCGTTCAGATACGCAGTATTTT. Translating gives CASSSRSDTQYF.

The J gene is TRBJ2-7, the V gene TRBV15; possibly TRBD2 for D (6 bases). CDR1 is LNHNV, CDR2 YYDKDF, per germline (reference sequence). There are 15 residues in the CDR3. V lost 1 base and J lost 1, with 11 bases in between. CDR3 nucleotides: TGTGCCACCAGCAGAGGAGCGAGCGGGTCCTACGAGCAGTACTTC. Its protein is CATSRGASGSYEQYF.

The rearrangement links TRBV7-6 to TRBJ1-5; D is uncertain. V dropped 5 bases and J dropped 2 bases, with 10 bases sitting between them. The CDR3 is 14 residues long. Germline V gene data show CDR1 as SGHVS and CDR2 as FNYEAQ. The DNA for the CDR3 is TGTGCCAGCAGCCAGGAGGAGGGCAATCAGCCCCAGCATTTT. Translation: CASSQEEGNQPQHF.

The V call is TRBV4-2, the J call TRBJ1-1, with TRBD1 matching 8 bases. CDR1 and CDR2 from the germline V gene are LGHNA and YNFKEQ. The CDR3 is 15 residues long. Trimming cost V 3 bases and J 7 bases; bases outside gene matches: 10. The DNA for the CDR3 is TGTGCCAGCAGCCATCGAAACAGGGGGATTATTGAAGCTTTCTTT. Its translation: CASSHRNRGIIEAFF.

This rearrangement joins TRBV28 to TRBJ1-5; D not certain. The CDR3 totals 12 residues. Trimming took off 2 bases at V and 4 bases at J, with 3 bases between the two ends. Germline values: CDR1 MDHEN, CDR2 SYDVKM. The CDR3 spells CASSLLNQPQHF. The CDR3 DNA is TGTGCCAGCAGTTTACTGAATCAGCCCCAGCATTTT.

The rearrangement joins TRBV5-1 to TRBJ2-7; D is possibly TRBD1 (6 bases). V lost 4 bases, J lost 3 bases, and 14 bases lay in between. The CDR3 totals 14 residues. The germline gives CDR1 SGHRS, CDR2 YFSETQ. The CDR3 reads CASSAGQPIYEQYF. The CDR3 coding sequence is TGCGCCAGCAGCGCCGGACAGCCAATCTACGAGCAGTACTTC.

V usage is TRBV10-3 and J usage is TRBJ1-2; no definite D call. CDR1 and CDR2 (germline): ENHRY, SYGVKD. This CDR3 has 14 amino acids. The V end was cut by 0 bases, the J end by 3 bases, with 8 bases between. The CDR3 nucleotides read TGTGCCATCAGTGAGTCGGGCGGAGACTATGGCTACACCTTC. Amino acids: CAISESGGDYGYTF.

V gene TRBV19 combines with J gene TRBJ1-2; 10 bases agree with TRBD1. This CDR3 has 16 residues. Germline V gene sequence: CDR1 LNHDA, CDR2 SQIVND (reference sequence). V gave up 5 bases and J gave up 6 bases; unmatched junction bases: 12. The CDR3 coding sequence is TGTGCCAGTAGTGGGCCAGGACAGGGGGTTGAGGATGGCTACACCTTC. This sequence encodes CASSGPGQGVEDGYTF.

This chain links TRBV5-1 with TRBJ1-4, with 7 bases matching TRBD1. The CDR3 is 15 amino acids. J lost 8 bases, V lost 4 bases, and 11 bases had no gene match. In germline, CDR1 is SGHRS, CDR2 YFSETQ. CDR3 loop: CASSGGTVGGEKLFF. DNA for the CDR3: TGCGCCAGCAGCGGAGGGACAGTAGGAGGGGAAAAACTGTTTTTT. The full variable domain, in which reference TRBV5-1 and TRBJ1-4 provide the parts outside the CDR3, is KAGVTQTPRYLIKTRGQQVTLSCSPISGHRSVSWYQQTPGQGLQFLFEYFSETQRNKGNFPGRFSGRQFSNSRSEMNVSTLELGDSALYLCASSGGTVGGEKLFFGSGTQLSVL.

The V and J genes are TRBV6-5 and TRBJ1-5; 8 bases line up with TRBD1. CDR3 length: 13 amino acids. The V gene's germline CDR1 is MNHEY and CDR2 SVGAGI. V lost 7 bases, J lost 7 bases, and 6 bases stayed unmatched. CDR3 sequence (DNA): TGTGCCAGCACCGGGACAGGAGGACAGCCCCAGCATTTT. Protein sequence: CASTGTGGQPQHF.

V and J are TRBV7-3 and TRBJ2-3; no clear D. V lost 2 bases and J lost 2, with 11 bases in between. Germline lookup yields CDR1 SGHTA and CDR2 FQGTGA. The CDR3 is made up of 15 amino acids. CDR3 in DNA: TGTGCCAGCAGCTTAGCTTTCAGATCCACAGATACGCAGTATTTT. It yields the protein CASSLAFRSTDTQYF.

The J gene is TRBJ1-2, the V gene TRBV10-3; D is possibly TRBD1 (6 bases). This CDR3 spans 13 amino acids. Germline V gene sequence: CDR1 ENHRY, CDR2 SYGVKD. Deletions cut 4 bases from V and 3 bases from J, with 9 bases between. DNA of the CDR3: TGTGCCATCAGTGTGGCAGGGGACTATGGCTACACCTTC. Its translation: CAISVAGDYGYTF.

This clone has only one observation. This chain connects TRBV30 to TRBJ2-1; TRBD1 might be the D (6 bases). The germline gives CDR1 GTSNPN, CDR2 SVGIG (reference sequence). The CDR3 length is 17 residues. Deletions cut 2 bases from V and 2 bases from J, with 19 bases between. The CDR3 DNA reads TGTGCCTGGAGTTTCGAGTCAGGGGCGAGGGCCTACAATGAGCAGTTCTTC. It yields the protein CAWSFESGARAYNEQFF.

The V gene is TRBV7-9, the J gene TRBJ2-1, with D perhaps matching TRBD2 (6 bases). Germline CDR1 reads SEHNR; CDR2 reads FQNEAQ (reference sequence). The CDR3 is 15 residues long. Deletions cut 5 bases from V and 0 bases from J, with 11 bases between. The CDR3 loop reads CASSVDGSSYNEQFF. CDR3 DNA sequence: TGTGCCAGCAGCGTGGACGGGAGCTCCTACAATGAGCAGTTCTTC.

The chain joins TRBV7-9 to TRBJ1-1, with D hard to call. Trimming removed 3 bases at V and 0 bases at J, with 8 bases between. In germline, CDR1 is SEHNR, CDR2 FQNEAQ (reference sequence). This CDR3 spans 14 amino acids. The CDR3 loop reads CASSFQDLNTEAFF. DNA of the CDR3: TGTGCCAGCAGCTTTCAAGACTTGAACACTGAAGCTTTCTTT.

V usage is TRBV7-3 and J usage is TRBJ2-1, with 8 bases identical to TRBD1. Germline V CDR1 and CDR2: SGHTA, FQGTGA. This CDR3 comprises 15 residues. J was trimmed by 2 bases and V by 4 bases; bases with no gene match: 4. The CDR3 region has the DNA TGTGCCAGCAGCTCCCCGGGACAGGCCTACAATGAGCAGTTCTTC. Its translation is CASSSPGQAYNEQFF.

This chain links TRBV7-6 with TRBJ1-2; D gene uncertain. V was trimmed by 6 bases and J by 0 bases, leaving 20 bases between them. The CDR3 runs 17 residues. The germline gives CDR1 SGHVS, CDR2 FNYEAQ. As DNA, the CDR3 is TGTGCCAGCAGTCTCATCGGGCCCCCCCCCGCTAACTATGGCTACACCTTC. Protein sequence: CASSLIGPPPANYGYTF.

V gene TRBV9 combines with J gene TRBJ2-7, with D unclear. The CDR3 loop spans 16 amino acids. V gave up 3 bases and J gave up 2 bases, with 18 bases separating them. Germline V lookup: CDR1 SGDLS, CDR2 YYNGEE. CDR3 in DNA: TGTGCCAGCAGCGGACGCGTCGGTTGGGTGACCTACGAGCAGTACGTC. This gives the protein CASSGRVGWVTYEQYV.

In its sample, this clone was seen once. J is TRBJ2-7 and V is TRBV28; D may correspond to TRBD1 or TRBD2 (5 bases each). The CDR3 is 14 residues long. From germline, CDR1 is MDHEN and CDR2 SYDVKM. V was pared by 4 bases and J by 0 bases, with 10 bases between. CDR3 amino acids: CASSSPGSSYEQYV. CDR3 nucleotides: TGTGCCAGCAGTTCTCCAGGGAGCTCCTACGAGCAGTACGTC.

The chain carries TRBV28 and TRBJ2-5; 11 positions agree with TRBD2. Germline V gives CDR1 MDHEN, CDR2 SYDVKM. The V segment lost 6 bases and the J segment 0 bases; nucleotides outside the gene matches: 9. This CDR3 region has 17 residues. The CDR3 nucleotides are TGTGCCAGCAGGAACCTAGCGGGGGGCAAGTACCAAGAGACCCAGTACTTC. Translated: CASRNLAGGKYQETQYF.

This chain links TRBV11-2 with TRBJ1-1; D is possibly TRBD1 (5 bases). Germline CDR1 reads SGHAT; CDR2 reads FQNNGV. This CDR3 is 14 amino acids long. Trimming removed 1 base from V and 7 bases from J, with 13 bases in between. The CDR3 sequence: CASSLGGGAREAFF. For the CDR3, the DNA is TGTGCCAGCAGCTTAGGTGGTGGGGCTCGTGAAGCTTTCTTT.

A single count supports this clone. The rearrangement uses TRBV6-5 and TRBJ2-3; D perhaps matches TRBD1 (5 bases). The V and J ends lost 8 bases and 5 bases respectively, with 20 bases between them. Per germline, CDR1 MNHEY and CDR2 SVGAGI. The CDR3 sequence is 15 residues long. DNA for the CDR3: TGTGCCAGCCCCAAAGCCTCTATTAGGGGAGATACGCAGTATTTT. Its protein product is CASPKASIRGDTQYF.

The chain recombines TRBV11-2 with TRBJ2-2, with D possibly being TRBD2 (6 bases). CDR3 length: 17 amino acids. Germline values: CDR1 SGHAT, CDR2 FQNNGV. Trimming removed 4 bases from V and 8 bases from J, with 23 bases in between. The CDR3 loop is CASSSSTGTPSWGELFF. CDR3 in DNA: TGTGCCAGCAGCTCCAGTACCGGGACTCCCTCGTGGGGGGAGCTGTTTTTT.

The chain has TRBV5-4 and TRBJ1-2; D is ambiguous. The CDR3 extends over 13 amino acids. Per germline, CDR1 SGHNT and CDR2 YYREEE (reference sequence). V was trimmed by 2 bases and J by 4 bases, leaving 9 bases between them. The CDR3 DNA follows: TGTGCCAGCAGCTTATCCCAAAGCTATGGCTACACCTTC. Protein sequence: CASSLSQSYGYTF.

This clone was seen a handful of times. CDR3 sequence: CATHTRVVGEAFF. As DNA, the CDR3 is TGTGCTACTCACACGAGGGTCGTGGGTGAAGCTTTCTTT. J is TRBJ1-1 and V is TRBV7-9; the D is unclear. The CDR3 has 13 residues. CDR1 SEHNR and CDR2 FQNEAQ come from the germline V gene (reference sequence).

The chain employs TRBV18 and TRBJ1-1; D might be TRBD1 (5 bases). CDR3 length: 15 amino acids. Trimming removed 2 bases from V and 3 bases from J, with 13 bases in between. CDR1 is KGHSH and CDR2 is LQKENI in the germline V gene. Written as DNA, the CDR3 is TGTGCCAGCTCACCAGTTACGGGGGGGGACACTGAAGCTTTCTTT. This sequence encodes CASSPVTGGDTEAFF.

This clone was observed once. The chain carries TRBV7-3 and TRBJ2-1, with D hard to call. Germline CDR1 SGHTA, CDR2 FQGTGA. The CDR3 runs 16 residues. V lost 5 bases and J 6 bases, leaving 20 bases between the germline ends. CDR3 amino acids: CASSQGGPRAVNEQFF. DNA of the CDR3: TGTGCCAGCAGCCAAGGTGGTCCCCGGGCGGTCAATGAGCAGTTCTTC.